This T cell receptor (beta chain) was found in a study of circulating and synovial CD4+ cells in juvenile arthritis. Study-level findings and limits: Compared with bulk blood, circulating pathogenic-like lymphocytes shared substantially more CDR3 sequences with synovial T cells. Some such blood samples were as oligoclonal as synovium. CPL versus bulk CD4 samples: T cell genome counts differed by at least an order of magnitude.

This clone was observed once. The antigen remains undetermined. Donors were patients with active juvenile idiopathic arthritis. Sequencing used immunoSEQ multiplex PCR; TCRdb keeps in-frame clones, though not all of them. The profile shows about 32,000 clones, over 90% of them singletons. The sequenced material came from CD4+ T cells from blood. This clonotype was obtained from a human donor with juvenile idiopathic arthritis.

CDR3 sequence reads: CASSFGTGSRETQYF. CDR3 nucleotides: TGCGCCAGCAGCTTCGGGACAGGGAGCAGGGAGACCCAGTACTTC. The chain has TRBV5-1 and TRBJ2-5; 9 bases line up with TRBD1. Germline CDR1 is SGHRS and CDR2 is YFSETQ. This CDR3 comprises 15 residues. With V trimmed by 2 bases and J by 5 bases, 7 bases remained unmatched.